The 11 T cell receptor beta chains listed next were all sequenced from one sample in a study of radiotherapy plus CTLA-4 blockade in lung cancer. Some clones are missing from TCRdb's copy, which holds only in-frame ones; the method was immunoSEQ multiplex PCR. The repertoire holds 95,000 to 150,000 clones, with 80% to 90% as singletons. The source material was peripheral blood, sampled from a patient treated with radiotherapy plus ipilimumab. The source is a human donor with non-small cell lung cancer that progressed on radiotherapy plus ipilimumab.

This chain joins TRBV7-8 and TRBJ1-4; 7 bases fit TRBD1. V was clipped by 1 base and J by 4 bases; unmatched bases: 12. The CDR3 spans 18 residues. Germline loops: CDR1 SGHVS, CDR2 FQNEAQ. The DNA for the CDR3 is TGTGCCAGCAGCTTAGAGACCGGGCAGGGGGTGCGTAATGAAAAACTGTTTTTT. Translation gives CASSLETGQGVRNEKLFF.

The chain joins TRBV4-1 to TRBJ2-5; 9 bases line up with TRBD2. The CDR3 contains 16 residues. Per the germline V gene, CDR1 is MGHRA and CDR2 is YSYEKL. Losses at the gene ends were 4 bases for V and 2 bases for J; bases not matched to a gene: 8. CDR3 DNA sequence: TGCGCCAGCAGCCCCGCGACTAGCGGCATACAAGAGACCCAGTACTTC. Its translation is CASSPATSGIQETQYF.

This clone has just one count. This sample also contains other DNA sequences that code for the same CDR3. CDR3 sequence reads: CASSIGGGTEAFF. The CDR3 DNA sequence: TGTGCCAGTAGTATTGGCGGAGGGACAGAAGCTTTCTTT. V and J are TRBV19 and TRBJ1-1, with D possibly being TRBD1 (6 bases). CDR1 and CDR2 (germline): LNHDA, SQIVND (reference sequence). The CDR3 consists of 13 residues. V was trimmed by 3 bases and J by 8 bases, leaving 13 bases between them.

This chain connects TRBV19 to TRBJ1-2; D is uncertain. Between the trimmed V and J ends, which lost 3 bases and 7 bases, there was a span of 18 bases. The CDR3 loop spans 15 amino acids. In germline, CDR1 is LNHDA, CDR2 SQIVND (reference sequence). In DNA, the CDR3 is TGTGCCAGTAGTATGGTCTCGGCAGGACGAAGTGGCTACACCTTC. This encodes CASSMVSAGRSGYTF.

The chain has TRBV11-3 and TRBJ2-7; D is unresolved. V was clipped by 3 bases and J by 6 bases, with 9 bases between them. This CDR3 comprises 12 residues. From germline, CDR1 is SGHNT and CDR2 YENEEA. This chain's CDR3 is CASSFGPLEQYF. DNA for the CDR3: TGTGCCAGCAGCTTTGGACCGCTCGAGCAGTACTTC.

This chain uses TRBV4-1 with TRBJ1-5; D is unresolved. Looked up from germline, CDR1 is MGHRA and CDR2 is YSYEKL. V lost 4 bases, J lost 1 base, and 14 bases lay in between. The CDR3 is made up of 16 amino acids. The DNA of the CDR3 is TGCGCCAGCAGCCCAACACATGCTGGGAGCAATCAGCCCCAGCATTTT. Its protein is CASSPTHAGSNQPQHF.

The rearrangement uses TRBV2 and TRBJ2-5, with 8 bases aligning to TRBD1. CDR1 and CDR2 from the germline V gene are SNHLY and FYNNEI. V shed 6 bases, J shed 6 bases, and the junction held 6 bases outside the gene matches. The CDR3 is 13 residues long. The CDR3 loop reads CASRLQGDKTQYF. The CDR3 region has the DNA TGTGCCAGCAGGTTACAGGGGGACAAGACCCAGTACTTC.

The chain is built from TRBV6-1 and TRBJ1-1; 8 nucleotides match TRBD1. CDR3 length: 15 residues. V gave up 5 bases and J gave up 1 base; unmatched junction bases: 6. CDR1 and CDR2 from the germline V gene are MNHNS and SASEGT. Written as DNA, the CDR3 is TGTGCCAGCAGTTCTGGACAGGGAAAGAACACTGAAGCTTTCTTT. Translated, it gives CASSSGQGKNTEAFF.

The V and J genes are TRBV23-1 and TRBJ2-3, with D maybe TRBD2 (5 bases). TRBV23-1 is treated as an ORF (open reading frame) with a function not yet certain. The CDR3 has 17 residues. The V end lost 10 bases, the J end lost 6 bases, and 29 bases lay between the germline ends. The CDR3 region has the DNA TGCGCCACCCCATTGAGCCCCGCTTCGGATGGGGAGGATACGCAGTATTTT. Translated, it gives CATPLSPASDGEDTQYF.

This chain uses TRBV6-1 with TRBJ2-2; TRBD2 matches at 9 bases. The CDR3 contains 15 residues. Looked up from germline, CDR1 is MNHNS and CDR2 is SASEGT. Trimming removed 8 bases from V and 5 bases from J; junction bases left unmatched: 9. This CDR3 reads CASARLAELTGELFF. CDR3 bases: TGTGCCAGCGCCAGACTAGCGGAACTAACCGGGGAGCTGTTTTTT.

The chain recombines TRBV5-6 with TRBJ1-3; a weak D match, TRBD1 (5 bases). V shed 0 bases and J shed 4 bases, with 8 bases lying between them. The length of the CDR3 is 14 residues. CDR1 and CDR2 (germline): SGHDT, YYEEEE. CDR3 amino acids: CASSLEGFGNTIYF. In nucleotides, the CDR3 is TGTGCCAGCAGCTTGGAGGGGTTCGGAAACACCATATATTTT.